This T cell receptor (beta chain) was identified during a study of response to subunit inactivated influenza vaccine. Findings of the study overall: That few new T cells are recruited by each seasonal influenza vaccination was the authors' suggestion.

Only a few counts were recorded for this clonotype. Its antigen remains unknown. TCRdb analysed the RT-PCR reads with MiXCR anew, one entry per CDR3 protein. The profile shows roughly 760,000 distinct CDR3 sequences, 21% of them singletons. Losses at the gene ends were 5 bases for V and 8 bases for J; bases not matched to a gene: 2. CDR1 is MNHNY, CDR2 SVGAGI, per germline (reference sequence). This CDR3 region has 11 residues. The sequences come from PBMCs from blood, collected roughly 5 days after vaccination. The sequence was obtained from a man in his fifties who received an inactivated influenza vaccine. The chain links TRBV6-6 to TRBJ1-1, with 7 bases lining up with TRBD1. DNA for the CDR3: TGTGCCAGCAGTGCGGACAGGGAAGCTTTCTTT. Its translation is CASSADREAFF.